This entry lists 23 T cell receptor beta chains sequenced from one sample in a study of cytomegalovirus exposure and HLA in healthy donors (TCRdb year 2017). Libraries were constructed by the immunoSEQ multiplex PCR assay. A mixture of 60 forward primers for TCR Vbeta segments and 13 reverse primers for TCR Jbeta segments was used in the multiplex PCR. TCRdb carries this immuneACCESS record with in-frame sequences only. Its versions omit some clonotypes, under half of them owing to an unresolved V gene in the studies checked, with the rest unexplained. The table for this sample lists 85,000 to 130,000 clones; approximately 80% of them were counted only once. Approximately 1.7% of the sample is taken by the ten largest. Sequenced material: PBMCs. The origin of the receptors is a woman aged 40 to 50 in good health and CMV-seronegative.

This clone was recorded only once. This rearrangement joins TRBV30 to TRBJ1-2; 10 nucleotides agree with TRBD1. The CDR3 length is 17 residues. The V segment lost 4 bases and the J segment 4 bases; nucleotides outside the gene matches: 15. Looked up from germline, CDR1 is GTSNPN and CDR2 is SVGIG (reference sequence). CDR3: CAWNRDRGLQSPYGYTF. The CDR3 DNA reads as TGTGCCTGGAATCGGGACAGGGGCCTCCAATCTCCCTATGGCTACACCTTC.

The chain has TRBV6-1 and TRBJ1-6, with 8 bases that match TRBD1. The CDR3 spans 18 residues. CDR1 is MNHNS, CDR2 SASEGT, per germline. The ends lost 3 bases at V and 8 bases at J; junction bases unmatched: 15. The CDR3 coding sequence is TGTGCCAGCAGTGATAATTTTAGAGGACAGGGTATTTATTCACCCCTCCACTTT. Amino acids: CASSDNFRGQGIYSPLHF.

The chain links TRBV7-2 to TRBJ2-7; 9 bases match TRBD2. The CDR3 totals 14 residues. The J segment lost 2 bases and the V segment lost 3 bases, leaving 2 bases of the junction unmatched. Germline V CDR1 and CDR2: SGHTA, FQGNSA. CDR3 coding DNA: TGTGCCAGCAGCTTCTCTAGCGGGACCTACGAGCAGTACTTC. This encodes CASSFSSGTYEQYF.

The chain is built from TRBV7-6 and TRBJ2-5, with TRBD1 matching 9 bases. This CDR3 is built from 15 residues. CDR1 SGHVS and CDR2 FNYEAQ come from the germline V gene. With V trimmed by 5 bases and J by 5 bases, 9 bases remained unmatched. The CDR3 loop reads CASSVPGQGQETQYF. Here the CDR3 DNA reads TGTGCCAGCAGCGTTCCGGGACAGGGCCAGGAGACCCAGTACTTC.

The V and J genes are TRBV10-3 and TRBJ1-2; TRBD1 aligns across 10 bases. Germline assignment: CDR1 ENHRY and CDR2 SYGVKD. Trimming cost V 10 bases and J 1 base; bases outside gene matches: 6. The CDR3 contains 14 residues. This chain's CDR3 is CATLGQGVNYGYTF. CDR3 bases: TGTGCCACCCTTGGACAGGGGGTTAACTATGGCTACACCTTC.

The genes are TRBV29-1 and TRBJ1-5, with TRBD1 matching 9 bases. Germline CDR1 and CDR2: SQVTM and ANQGSEA. The CDR3 contains 12 residues. V trimming: 7 bases; J trimming: 5 bases; junction bases outside the gene matches: 3. The CDR3 region has the DNA TGCAGCGCTCGACAGGGGGATCAGCCCCAGCATTTT. The encoded protein is CSARQGDQPQHF.

The chain uses TRBV4-1 and TRBJ1-6, with a possible D match to TRBD1 (5 bases). Germline assignment: CDR1 MGHRA and CDR2 YSYEKL. The CDR3 has 15 amino acids. Trimming left V 1 base short and J 10 bases short, with 14 bases between. CDR3 bases: TGCGCCAGCAGCCAAGTGGGTCAGGGTGGGTCACCCCTCCACTTT. It specifies CASSQVGQGGSPLHF.

The V gene is TRBV11-1, the J gene TRBJ2-1, with 7 bases identical to TRBD1. Germline-derived CDR1 and CDR2 are SGHAT and FQDESV (reference sequence). The CDR3 covers 14 residues. Trimming cost V 5 bases and J 2 bases; bases outside gene matches: 3. The CDR3 spells CASSPDRAYNEQFF. As DNA, the CDR3 is TGTGCCAGCAGCCCCGACAGGGCCTACAATGAGCAGTTCTTC. The variable domain in full, completed from reference TRBV11-1 and TRBJ2-1, reads EAEVAQSPRYKITEKSQAVAFWCDPISGHATLYWYRQILGQGPELLVQFQDESVVDDSQLPKDRFSAERLKGVDSTLKIQPAELGDSAMYLCASSPDRAYNEQFFGPGTRLTVL.

CDR3 amino acids: CASSDDRRGGIGVDEQYF. The CDR3 DNA reads as TGTGCCAGCAGTGACGACCGAAGGGGCGGGATCGGCGTCGACGAGCAGTACTTC. The chain has TRBV6-4 and TRBJ2-7, with D possibly being TRBD2 (6 bases). Trimming cost V 2 bases and J 5 bases, with 25 bases left between them. This CDR3 spans 18 amino acids. CDR1 and CDR2 (germline): MRHNA, SNTAGT.

CDR3 sequence (DNA): TGCGCCAGCAGCCAAAGTGTGGGAGGGAGAGTCCAGCATTTT. It specifies CASSQSVGGRVQHF. V and J are TRBV4-1 and TRBJ1-5; no clear D. CDR1 is MGHRA and CDR2 is YSYEKL in the germline V gene. This CDR3 has 14 residues. The ends were cut back, 2 bases at V and 12 bases at J, with 17 bases in the middle.

The rearrangement uses TRBV2 and TRBJ1-5; D remains ambiguous. CDR1 and CDR2 from the germline V gene are SNHLY and FYNNEI. The germline V and J ends were trimmed by 1 base and 4 bases, with 11 bases remaining between them. The CDR3 runs to 15 residues. The CDR3, as DNA: TGTGCCAGCAGTGAAGAACGGGGAGGTAATCAGCCCCAGCATTTT. Translated: CASSEERGGNQPQHF.

This clone was counted only a few times. J is TRBJ2-7 and V is TRBV6-1; 9 nucleotides align to TRBD1. V gave up 7 bases and J gave up 5 bases; unmatched junction bases: 3. Germline V lookup: CDR1 MNHNS, CDR2 SASEGT. The CDR3 is 12 residues long. The CDR3, as DNA: TGTGCCAGCACACAGGGGGCCCACGAGCAGTACTTC. This translates into CASTQGAHEQYF.

The gene calls are TRBV19 and TRBJ2-1; 14 bases match TRBD2. The CDR3 sequence is 18 residues long. Germline CDR1 LNHDA, CDR2 SQIVND (reference sequence). V shed 6 bases and J 9 bases; nucleotides not matched to a gene: 16. The CDR3 DNA sequence: TGTGCCAGTAGACCGACAGGGGGCATCGGACTAGCGGGAGGTGAGCAGTTCTTC. Translation gives CASRPTGGIGLAGGEQFF.

The rearrangement links TRBV7-2 to TRBJ2-2; D gene uncertain. The V end was cut by 0 bases, the J end by 0 bases, with 5 bases between. The CDR3 extends over 15 amino acids. Germline assignment: CDR1 SGHTA and CDR2 FQGNSA. CDR3: CASSLANTNTGELFF. Here the CDR3 DNA reads TGTGCCAGCAGCTTAGCGAACACGAACACCGGGGAGCTGTTTTTT.

The chain recombines TRBV5-1 with TRBJ1-1; D not resolved. With 2 bases removed from V and 0 bases from J, the gap between germline ends came to 17 bases. From germline, CDR1 is SGHRS and CDR2 YFSETQ. The CDR3 contains 17 residues. The CDR3 coding sequence is TGCGCCAGCAGCTTTAAGGCAGGCCAGCTAATGAACACTGAAGCTTTCTTT. Translated, it gives CASSFKAGQLMNTEAFF.

This clone was observed a handful of times. The genes are TRBV28 and TRBJ2-7, with 7 nucleotides matching TRBD1. CDR1 and CDR2 (germline): MDHEN, SYDVKM. The CDR3 runs 13 residues. Trimming removed 6 bases from V and 3 bases from J; junction bases left unmatched: 5. CDR3 sequence: CASRRGQVYEQYF. DNA of the CDR3: TGTGCCAGCAGGAGAGGACAGGTCTACGAGCAGTACTTC.

This sequence joins TRBV28 and TRBJ2-1; 7 bases are a match to TRBD1. J lost 3 bases, V lost 5 bases, and 7 bases had no gene match. Germline V gene sequence: CDR1 MDHEN, CDR2 SYDVKM. This CDR3 contains 15 residues. For the CDR3, the DNA is TGTGCCAGCAGTACCGGGACAGCAAACTACAATGAGCAGTTCTTC. The encoded protein is CASSTGTANYNEQFF.

The V gene is TRBV19, the J gene TRBJ2-1; possible D gene TRBD1, 6 bases. V shed 5 bases and J shed 2 bases, with 16 bases lying between them. CDR3 size: 16 residues. Germline V CDR1 and CDR2: LNHDA, SQIVND (reference sequence). The CDR3 DNA sequence: TGTGCCAGTAGTCCCATGACAGGAGACACCTACAATGAGCAGTTCTTC. It encodes CASSPMTGDTYNEQFF.

V usage is TRBV7-6 and J usage is TRBJ2-1; TRBD1 is a possible D gene (5 bases). Trimming removed 5 bases from V and 5 bases from J, with 19 bases in between. This CDR3 spans 16 amino acids. Germline loops: CDR1 SGHVS, CDR2 FNYEAQ. The CDR3 nucleotides are TGTGCCAGCAGCGAGATCTTACAGGTACCCAACAATGAGCAGTTCTTC. Translated, it gives CASSEILQVPNNEQFF.

The rearrangement links TRBV5-1 to TRBJ2-7, with D unclear. The CDR3 is 16 residues long. Trimming shortened V by 0 bases and J by 1 base, and 14 bases separated the two germline ends. CDR1 is SGHRS and CDR2 is YFSETQ in the germline V gene. Here the CDR3 DNA reads TGCGCCAGCAGCTTGGGCCCCCGGAGCCTATCCTACGAGCAGTACTTC. This encodes CASSLGPRSLSYEQYF.

This chain connects TRBV27 to TRBJ1-2; TRBD1 might be the D (6 bases). The CDR3 runs to 14 residues. Trimming removed 2 bases at V and 2 bases at J, with 9 bases between. In germline, CDR1 is MNHEY, CDR2 SMNVEV (reference sequence). CDR3 residues: CASSLNRVNYGYTF. The CDR3 DNA reads TGTGCCAGCAGTTTAAACAGGGTAAACTATGGCTACACCTTC.

V is TRBV6-5 and J is TRBJ2-7; 7 nucleotides align to TRBD1. This CDR3 comprises 13 residues. Germline values: CDR1 MNHEY, CDR2 SVGAGI. The ends lost 6 bases at V and 3 bases at J; junction bases unmatched: 5. The CDR3 is CASSPGQLYEQYF. The CDR3 nucleotides are TGTGCCAGCAGCCCGGGACAGCTCTACGAGCAGTACTTC.

The chain employs TRBV18 and TRBJ2-1; 7 bases line up with TRBD1. Trimming at V came to 4 bases and at J to 4 bases, leaving 7 bases not matched to a gene. The germline V gene has CDR1 KGHSH and CDR2 LQKENI. The CDR3 has 15 amino acids. CDR3: CASSQDRSGYNEQFF. CDR3 sequence (DNA): TGTGCCAGCTCACAGGACAGGTCTGGGTACAATGAGCAGTTCTTC.